This TCR beta chain originates from a study of neoadjuvant anti-PD-1 for oral cavity cancer. General observations from the study: Only three patients per response group were TCR-analyzed; validation needed.

Profiled with immunoSEQ multiplex PCR; TCRdb holds only in-frame clones, not every one. The profile shows 40,000 to 50,000 clones, approximately 80% of them singletons. The V end was cut by 6 bases, the J end by 5 bases, with 14 bases between. This CDR3 comprises 13 residues. Germline CDR1 reads SNHLY; CDR2 reads FYNNEI. With regard to this clone: Its antigen is unknown.

Described time point: after neoadjuvant nivolumab, at surgical resection. These oral cavity squamous cell carcinomas were HPV-negative and locally advanced. The V gene is TRBV2, the J gene TRBJ2-7; D may match TRBD1 or TRBD2 (6 bases each). Material: PBMCs, obtained after nivolumab (anti-PD-1) treatment. This TCR was sampled from a person aged 40 to 85 with oral cavity squamous cell carcinoma. The CDR3 coding sequence is TGTGCCAGCAGGCGGGACATAAAAAACGAGCAGTACTTC. This sequence encodes CASRRDIKNEQYF.